This T cell receptor beta chain was sequenced in a study of cytomegalovirus exposure and HLA in healthy donors. Overall study context: The platform used for the 120 validation repertoires matched that of the roughly 630 first-cohort repertoires, a later analysis reported.

TCRdb's table, derived via immunoSEQ multiplex PCR, lists solely in-frame clones and lacks some. The data hold tens of thousands of clones, with 80% to 90% observed a single time. Overall study findings and caveats: In vitro, three CMV-associated chains proved specific for CMV antigens. TCR sequences were mostly rare, though some public TCRs occurred in many donors.

Comment on this clone: Its antigen is undetermined.

J lost 1 base, V lost 1 base, and 5 bases had no gene match. The CDR3 extends over 16 amino acids. Germline CDR1 and CDR2: MGHRA and YSYEKL. This clonotype originated in a woman in her late teens or twenties in good health and CMV-seronegative. V gene TRBV4-1 combines with J gene TRBJ2-7; TRBD1 agrees at 9 bases. Sequencing used PBMCs. The CDR3 protein is CASSQGTGGASYEQYF. CDR3 in DNA: TGCGCCAGCAGCCAAGGCACAGGGGGCGCTTCCTACGAGCAGTACTTC.